Listed below are T cell receptor beta chains from one sample, sequenced in a study of cytomegalovirus exposure and HLA in healthy donors. The repertoire was sequenced with immunoSEQ multiplex PCR; TCRdb's copy has only in-frame clones and lacks some. The sample has roughly 200,000 clones, 85% to 90% seen once. The source material was PBMCs. These receptors were taken from a woman aged 18-29 years in good health and CMV-seronegative. The CDR3 runs from the conserved cysteine through the conserved F or W. The order of the fields is D gene, V gene, clone size, J gene, CDR3 DNA, CDR3 protein. The D gene is left open where the match is weak. Size values are once, few and many counts, or a class for expanded clones, and some rows have none.

D gene: TRBD2; V gene: TRBV13; clone size: -; J gene: TRBJ2-1; CDR3 DNA: TGTGCCAGCAGCCCGCGGGGGGCCGGGGACAATGAGCAGTTCTTC; CDR3 protein: CASSPRGAGDNEQFF
D gene: TRBD1; V gene: TRBV7-2; clone size: -; J gene: TRBJ1-1; CDR3 DNA: TGTGCCAGCAGATCTTCGACAGGGGTGAGGGCTGAAGCTTTCTTT; CDR3 protein: CASRSSTGVRAEAFF
D gene: TRBD2; V gene: TRBV5-1; clone size: -; J gene: TRBJ2-3; CDR3 DNA: TGCGCCAGCACCTCGGGACTAGCGGGGGGGCGTATAGATACGCAGTATTTT; CDR3 protein: CASTSGLAGGRIDTQYF
D gene: TRBD1; V gene: TRBV9; clone size: few; J gene: TRBJ1-5; CDR3 DNA: TGTGCCAGCAGTCCGGGACAGGGGATATTCAATCAGCCCCAGCATTTT; CDR3 protein: CASSPGQGIFNQPQHF
D gene: TRBD2; V gene: TRBV4-2; clone size: -; J gene: TRBJ2-1; CDR3 DNA: TGTGCCAGCAGCCAAGATGTCGAGCGGGGGCCCCCTCTACCTCGCTCGAAATACAATGAGCAGTTCTTC; CDR3 protein: CASSQDVERGPPLPRSKYNEQFF
D gene: -; V gene: TRBV5-4; clone size: -; J gene: TRBJ2-1; CDR3 DNA: TGTGCCAGCAGTGACGTACTAGGAGCGATTAGTGATGAGCAGTTCTTC; CDR3 protein: CASSDVLGAISDEQFF
D gene: -; V gene: TRBV12-2; clone size: -; J gene: TRBJ2-2; CDR3 DNA: TGTGCAAGTCGCTTAGCCAGGAGACACCGGGGAGCTGTTTTT; CDR3 protein: CASRLARRHRGAVF
D gene: -; V gene: TRBV2; clone size: -; J gene: TRBJ2-5; CDR3 DNA: TGTGCCAGCAGTTCTCTTATAGAGACCCAGTACTTC; CDR3 protein: CASSSLIETQYF
D gene: TRBD1; V gene: TRBV7-2; clone size: -; J gene: TRBJ2-7; CDR3 DNA: TGTGCCAGCAGCTTAGCACAGGGGGTCTTCGCCTACGAGCAGTACTTC; CDR3 protein: CASSLAQGVFAYEQYF
D gene: TRBD1; V gene: TRBV27; clone size: -; J gene: TRBJ1-3; CDR3 DNA: TGTGCCAGCAGTTTGGGCTGGACAGGCGGTTCTACCTCTGGAAACACCATATATTTT; CDR3 protein: CASSLGWTGGSTSGNTIYF
D gene: -; V gene: TRBV6-6; clone size: -; J gene: TRBJ1-2; CDR3 DNA: TGTGCCAGCAGTTATTGGGGGGGCAATGGCTACACCTTC; CDR3 protein: CASSYWGGNGYTF
D gene: -; V gene: TRBV5-4; clone size: few; J gene: TRBJ2-2; CDR3 DNA: TGTGCCAGCAGCTTTGTGGCGGCCGGGGAGCTGTTTTTT; CDR3 protein: CASSFVAAGELFF
D gene: -; V gene: TRBV6-5; clone size: -; J gene: TRBJ1-4; CDR3 DNA: TGTGCCAGCAAGAAGGGGGGGGTCGAAAAACTGTTTTTT; CDR3 protein: CASKKGGVEKLFF
D gene: TRBD1; V gene: TRBV19; clone size: once; J gene: TRBJ1-5; CDR3 DNA: TGTGCCAGTTGGGACAGGGGGGCCGGGGGGGGTCAGCCCCAGCATTTT; CDR3 protein: CASWDRGAGGGQPQHF
D gene: TRBD1; V gene: TRBV7-9; clone size: -; J gene: TRBJ1-4; CDR3 DNA: TGTGCCAGCAGCATCCAGACAGGGGGCGGTGAAAAACTGTTTTTT; CDR3 protein: CASSIQTGGGEKLFF
D gene: -; V gene: TRBV30; clone size: -; J gene: TRBJ1-5; CDR3 DNA: TGTGCCTGGACCCCTAAGTATGGGGGGGGCACGTATAGCAATCAGCCCCAGCATTTT; CDR3 protein: CAWTPKYGGGTYSNQPQHF
D gene: -; V gene: TRBV9; clone size: -; J gene: TRBJ1-4; CDR3 DNA: TGTGCCAGCAGCACGCAGGGACTCTCGGGAGAAAAACTGTTTTTT; CDR3 protein: CASSTQGLSGEKLFF
D gene: TRBD1; V gene: TRBV7-9; clone size: -; J gene: TRBJ1-1; CDR3 DNA: TGTGCCAGCAGCCGAACAGGGGGCACTGAAGCTTTCTTT; CDR3 protein: CASSRTGGTEAFF
D gene: -; V gene: TRBV2; clone size: -; J gene: TRBJ2-5; CDR3 DNA: TGTGCCAGCATGTCTCCGTCCCAAGAGACCCAGTACTTC; CDR3 protein: CASMSPSQETQYF
D gene: -; V gene: TRBV2; clone size: -; J gene: TRBJ2-5; CDR3 DNA: TGTGCCAACCTTGGGGCGGAGACCCAGTACTTC; CDR3 protein: CANLGAETQYF
D gene: -; V gene: TRBV11-2; clone size: -; J gene: TRBJ2-7; CDR3 DNA: TGTGCCAGCAGCTTAGAGCGGGACTACGAGCAGTACTTC; CDR3 protein: CASSLERDYEQYF
D gene: -; V gene: TRBV5-4; clone size: -; J gene: TRBJ2-2; CDR3 DNA: TGTGCCAGCAGCTTGGTGGGCCAGAACACCGGGGAGCTGTTTTTT; CDR3 protein: CASSLVGQNTGELFF
D gene: -; V gene: TRBV6-4; clone size: -; J gene: TRBJ2-7; CDR3 DNA: TGTGCCACCCAGACAGGTTCGATTGAGCAGTACTTC; CDR3 protein: CATQTGSIEQYF
D gene: -; V gene: TRBV7-2; clone size: once; J gene: TRBJ2-2; CDR3 DNA: TGTGCCAGCAGCTTAGTGCGTTCCGGGGAGCTGTTTTTT; CDR3 protein: CASSLVRSGELFF
D gene: TRBD2; V gene: TRBV15; clone size: once; J gene: TRBJ2-3; CDR3 DNA: TGTGCCACCAGCAGAGCGGCGGGGGGGCGGTCTAGCACAGATACGCAGTATTTT; CDR3 protein: CATSRAAGGRSSTDTQYF
D gene: TRBD1; V gene: TRBV5-7; clone size: -; J gene: TRBJ2-2; CDR3 DNA: TGTGCCAGCAGCTTGGCCAGGGGGCGTACCGGGGAGCTGTTTTTT; CDR3 protein: CASSLARGRTGELFF
D gene: -; V gene: TRBV10-2; clone size: -; J gene: TRBJ1-2; CDR3 DNA: TGCGCCAGCAGTGAGTTGGGAGGGAGCTACACCTTC; CDR3 protein: CASSELGGSYTF
D gene: -; V gene: TRBV15; clone size: -; J gene: TRBJ2-1; CDR3 DNA: TGTGCCACCAGCAGAGAGAGACTAGGCCGGCAGTTCTTC; CDR3 protein: CATSRERLGRQFF
D gene: TRBD1; V gene: TRBV14; clone size: -; J gene: TRBJ2-2; CDR3 DNA: TGTGCCAGCAGGCAAGAGACGGGACAGGGGGCTTTGGACACCGGGGAGCTGTTTTTT; CDR3 protein: CASRQETGQGALDTGELFF
D gene: -; V gene: TRBV10-3; clone size: few; J gene: TRBJ2-7; CDR3 DNA: TGTGCCATCAGTGAGGTCGCGCGCTCCTACGAGCAGTACTTC; CDR3 protein: CAISEVARSYEQYF
D gene: TRBD2; V gene: TRBV7-6; clone size: -; J gene: TRBJ2-3; CDR3 DNA: TGTGCCAGCAGCTCCGCGGGGGCTAGCGGGGGGGACATCACAGATACGCAGTATTTT; CDR3 protein: CASSSAGASGGDITDTQYF
D gene: TRBD1; V gene: TRBV5-6; clone size: -; J gene: TRBJ2-7; CDR3 DNA: TGTGCCAGCGGAGAGACAGGGGCCTACGAGCAGTACTTC; CDR3 protein: CASGETGAYEQYF
D gene: TRBD1; V gene: TRBV10-1; clone size: -; J gene: TRBJ1-1; CDR3 DNA: TGCGCCAGCACGTTACGACAGGGAGGTGAAGCTTTCTTT; CDR3 protein: CASTLRQGGEAFF
D gene: -; V gene: TRBV6-5; clone size: -; J gene: TRBJ1-2; CDR3 DNA: TGTGCCAGCAGAAAGAGAGTCCACTATGGCTACACCTTC; CDR3 protein: CASRKRVHYGYTF
D gene: -; V gene: TRBV5-1; clone size: -; J gene: TRBJ1-2; CDR3 DNA: TGCGCCAGCAGCTTGGAGGACAGATACTATGGCTACACCTTC; CDR3 protein: CASSLEDRYYGYTF
D gene: -; V gene: TRBV4-1; clone size: -; J gene: TRBJ1-2; CDR3 DNA: TGCGCCAGCAGCCCTCAAGGGGGCTATGGCTACACCTTC; CDR3 protein: CASSPQGGYGYTF
D gene: -; V gene: TRBV18; clone size: once; J gene: TRBJ2-2; CDR3 DNA: TGTGCCAGCTCACCACCGAGGGCTGCCACCGGGGAGCTGTTTTTT; CDR3 protein: CASSPPRAATGELFF
D gene: -; V gene: TRBV4-1; clone size: once; J gene: TRBJ1-2; CDR3 DNA: TGCGCCAGCAGCCAAGGTAGTAGGGGCGCGATAAACGGCTACACCTTC; CDR3 protein: CASSQGSRGAINGYTF
D gene: -; V gene: TRBV10-3; clone size: -; J gene: TRBJ1-1; CDR3 DNA: TGTGCCATCAGTGATTTTGGCATTCGGGGTGAAGCTTTCTTT; CDR3 protein: CAISDFGIRGEAFF
D gene: -; V gene: TRBV5-4; clone size: -; J gene: TRBJ2-2; CDR3 DNA: TGTGCCAGCAGGGGTAGCGACACCGGGGAGCTGTTTTTT; CDR3 protein: CASRGSDTGELFF
D gene: -; V gene: TRBV19; clone size: -; J gene: TRBJ2-1; CDR3 DNA: TGTGCCAGTAGTATAAGCGGTTACAGCTCCTACAATGAGCAGTTCTTC; CDR3 protein: CASSISGYSSYNEQFF
D gene: TRBD2; V gene: TRBV11-2; clone size: -; J gene: TRBJ2-7; CDR3 DNA: TGTGCCAGCAGGTTCGCTAGCGGTGGGGCCTACGAGCAGTACTTC; CDR3 protein: CASRFASGGAYEQYF
D gene: -; V gene: TRBV6-5; clone size: -; J gene: TRBJ1-1; CDR3 DNA: TGTGCCAGCAGTTACATCGCGGGCAGCTCCACTGAAGCTTTCTTT; CDR3 protein: CASSYIAGSSTEAFF
D gene: -; V gene: TRBV14; clone size: -; J gene: TRBJ1-1; CDR3 DNA: TGTGCCAGCAGCCAAGATCATGTAGAAGCACCGAACACTGAAGCTTTCTTT; CDR3 protein: CASSQDHVEAPNTEAFF
D gene: TRBD1; V gene: TRBV5-1; clone size: -; J gene: TRBJ1-2; CDR3 DNA: TGCGCCAGCAGCAACCGGGACAGGGGGCTCTATGGCTACACCTTC; CDR3 protein: CASSNRDRGLYGYTF
D gene: TRBD2; V gene: TRBV7-9; clone size: -; J gene: TRBJ2-6; CDR3 DNA: TGTGCCAGCGCCCCTCGGGGAGGGATAATTGCTGGGGCCAACGTCCTGACTTTC; CDR3 protein: CASAPRGGIIAGANVLTF
D gene: -; V gene: TRBV6-5; clone size: -; J gene: TRBJ1-1; CDR3 DNA: TGTGCCAGCAGTCGGACAGCCGGCACTGAAGCTTTCTTT; CDR3 protein: CASSRTAGTEAFF